Presented here are 26 T cell receptor beta chains from one specimen sequenced in a study of blood T cell repertoires in COVID-19. Clones were read by immunoSEQ multiplex PCR, and TCRdb kept only the in-frame ones, dropping some. The repertoire holds roughly 130,000 clones, with about 74% as singletons. Sequencing used peripheral blood. The receptors shown here come from a man aged 50-59 years with acute or convalescent COVID-19.

The J gene is TRBJ1-1, the V gene TRBV19; 7 positions agree with TRBD1. CDR3 length equals 14 residues. V shed 6 bases, J shed 6 bases, and the junction held 10 bases outside the gene matches. Germline V lookup: CDR1 LNHDA, CDR2 SQIVND (reference sequence). In nucleotides, the CDR3 is TGTGCCAGTAGGGAAGACAGGGCTAGGCCTGAAGCTTTCTTT. It yields the protein CASREDRARPEAFF.

This rearrangement joins TRBV5-8 to TRBJ1-5, with a possible D match to TRBD1 (6 bases). V lost 4 bases and J 2 bases, leaving 13 bases between the germline ends. Looked up from germline, CDR1 is SGHTS and CDR2 is YDEGEE. The CDR3 is 15 amino acids. CDR3 sequence: CASSPQQGGNQPQHF. The CDR3 nucleotides read TGTGCCAGCAGCCCACAACAGGGCGGCAATCAGCCCCAGCATTTT.

The CDR3 spells CAWSDTGEGRNTIYF. Written as DNA, the CDR3 is TGTGCCTGGAGCGATACAGGGGAAGGTCGAAACACCATATATTTT. The rearrangement links TRBV30 to TRBJ1-3, with 7 bases aligning to TRBD1. The germline V gene encodes CDR1 GTSNPN and CDR2 SVGIG (reference sequence). V lost 3 bases and J lost 5; bases outside the gene matches: 10. The CDR3 is 15 amino acids. Complete variable domain (other parts from reference TRBV30 and TRBJ1-3): SQTIHQWPATLVQPVGSPLSLECTVEGTSNPNLYWYRQAAGRGLQLLFYSVGIGQISSEVPQNLSASRPQDRQFILSSKKLLLSDSGFYLCAWSDTGEGRNTIYFGEGSWLTVV.

The J gene is TRBJ1-4, the V gene TRBV27, with TRBD1 identical over 7 bases. Trimming at V came to 5 bases and at J to 8 bases, leaving 8 bases not matched to a gene. Germline CDR1 reads MNHEY; CDR2 reads SMNVEV (reference sequence). The length of the CDR3 is 14 residues. The CDR3 bases are TGTGCCAGCAGTGTGAACAGGGGAAGGGAAAAACTGTTTTTT. Protein: CASSVNRGREKLFF.

This clone has a handful of counts. J is TRBJ1-5 and V is TRBV2; TRBD1 agrees at 8 bases. The CDR3 consists of 13 residues. Unmatched junction bases numbered 3, after V lost 6 bases and J lost 5 bases. Germline V gene lookup returns CDR1 SNHLY and CDR2 FYNNEI. This chain's CDR3 is CASSRGLDQPQHF. Written as DNA, the CDR3 is TGTGCCAGCAGCAGGGGGCTCGATCAGCCCCAGCATTTT.

This clone was counted at least ten times. The chain is built from TRBV7-2 and TRBJ1-2; 10 bases match TRBD1. V lost 3 bases, J lost 7 bases, and 2 bases stayed unmatched. The CDR3 consists of 13 residues. CDR1 is SGHTA and CDR2 is FQGNSA in the germline V gene. CDR3 bases: TGTGCCAGCAGCTTTGACAGGGGGCTTGGCTACACCTTC. The encoded protein is CASSFDRGLGYTF.

The chain joins TRBV6-5 to TRBJ1-4, with D maybe TRBD1 (6 bases). The CDR3 contains 15 residues. CDR1 and CDR2 (germline): MNHEY, SVGAGI. Trimming left V 5 bases short and J 7 bases short, with 17 bases between. The CDR3 coding sequence is TGTGCCAGCAGTAACCGGGGGGCGTTGGGTGAAAAACTGTTTTTT. It yields the protein CASSNRGALGEKLFF.

The chain combines TRBV5-1 with TRBJ2-7; a weak D match, TRBD1 (5 bases). V gave up 1 base and J gave up 5 bases, with 16 bases separating them. The CDR3 is 15 residues long. Germline CDR1 SGHRS, CDR2 YFSETQ. The CDR3 DNA sequence: TGCGCCAGCAGCTTGTTGTCAGGTATAGGGGACGAGCAGTACTTC. It encodes CASSLLSGIGDEQYF.

The chain recombines TRBV19 with TRBJ2-3; D might be TRBD2 (5 bases). The germline gives CDR1 LNHDA, CDR2 SQIVND (reference sequence). V was trimmed by 5 bases and J by 4 bases, leaving 13 bases between them. This CDR3 is 14 amino acids long. CDR3 loop: CASSPPDLPDTQYF. The CDR3 DNA sequence: TGTGCCAGTAGTCCGCCGGACTTACCAGATACGCAGTATTTT.

This rearrangement joins TRBV5-1 to TRBJ2-7; D remains unclear. CDR1 and CDR2 (germline): SGHRS, YFSETQ. This CDR3 has 12 amino acids. V dropped 2 bases and J dropped 0 bases, with 3 bases sitting between them. The CDR3 is CASSLYSYEQYF. In DNA form, the CDR3 reads TGCGCCAGCAGCTTATACTCCTACGAGCAGTACTTC. The whole variable domain, remainder taken from reference TRBV5-1 and TRBJ2-7, is KAGVTQTPRYLIKTRGQQVTLSCSPISGHRSVSWYQQTPGQGLQFLFEYFSETQRNKGNFPGRFSGRQFSNSRSEMNVSTLELGDSALYLCASSLYSYEQYFGPGTRLTVT.

This chain links TRBV5-1 with TRBJ2-7, with no clear D. The CDR3 runs 13 residues. The germline V and J ends were trimmed by 3 bases and 3 bases, with 10 bases remaining between them. CDR1 and CDR2 from the germline V gene are SGHRS and YFSETQ. In nucleotides, the CDR3 is TGCGCCAGCAGCTACACGACGGGCTACGAGCAGTACTTC. Translated: CASSYTTGYEQYF.

The CDR3 sequence is CASSLSGSGEQYV. DNA of the CDR3: TGTGCCAGCAGCCTCTCGGGGTCAGGCGAGCAGTACGTC. The V and J genes are TRBV3-1 (or the pseudogene TRBV3-2) and TRBJ2-7, with a tentative D call TRBD2 (5 bases). The CDR3 runs to 13 residues. CDR1 and CDR2 from the germline V gene are LGHDT and YNNKEL (reference sequence). Trimming pared 4 bases from V and 6 bases from J, leaving 13 bases between.

The J gene is TRBJ2-2, the V gene TRBV10-1; the D is unclear. V was pared by 3 bases and J by 1 base, with 6 bases between. Germline lookup yields CDR1 WNHNN and CDR2 SYGVQD (reference sequence). This CDR3 has 14 amino acids. The chain's CDR3 is CASSDPGNTGELFF. The CDR3, as DNA: TGCGCCAGCAGTGACCCAGGGAACACCGGGGAGCTGTTTTTT.

With regard to this clone: In the same sample, other DNA sequences code for this CDR3. The chain combines TRBV9 with TRBJ1-2; no clear D gene. Germline loops: CDR1 SGDLS, CDR2 YYNGEE. Trimming removed 0 bases from V and 4 bases from J, with 7 bases in between. The CDR3 runs 13 residues. CDR3 residues: CASSVGGSYGYTF. CDR3 DNA: TGTGCCAGCAGCGTAGGAGGAAGCTATGGCTACACCTTC.

The chain links TRBV6-5 to TRBJ1-2; 9 bases map to TRBD1. Germline CDR1 and CDR2: MNHEY and SVGAGI. J was trimmed by 7 bases and V by 6 bases; bases with no gene match: 12. This CDR3 has 15 amino acids. The CDR3 DNA sequence: TGTGCCAGCAGGCCTCGACAGGGGGTGGGTCCTGGCTACACCTTC. It encodes CASRPRQGVGPGYTF.

The V and J genes are TRBV19 and TRBJ2-1; 8 positions agree with TRBD2. Germline loops: CDR1 LNHDA, CDR2 SQIVND (reference sequence). The CDR3 is 14 residues long. With 7 bases clipped from V and 0 bases from J, the junction kept 2 bases outside the gene matches. CDR3 in DNA: TGTGCCAGTAAGCGGGGGAGCTCCTACAATGAGCAGTTCTTC. It is translated as CASKRGSSYNEQFF. Filled out from reference TRBV19 and TRBJ2-1, the complete variable domain reads DGGITQSPKYLFRKEGQNVTLSCEQNLNHDAMYWYRQDPGQGLRLIYYSQIVNDFQKGDIAEGYSVSREKKESFPLTVTSAQKNPTAFYLCASKRGSSYNEQFFGPGTRLTVL.

The chain uses TRBV27 and TRBJ2-1; 9 nucleotides line up with TRBD1. V was pared by 5 bases and J by 7 bases, with 9 bases of the junction left unmatched. CDR1 is MNHEY, CDR2 SMNVEV, per germline (reference sequence). This CDR3 comprises 15 residues. The CDR3 region is CASSPTGGAWNEQFF. Here the CDR3 DNA reads TGTGCCAGCAGTCCTACAGGGGGCGCTTGGAATGAGCAGTTCTTC.

The chain employs TRBV7-2 and TRBJ2-3; 9 bases are a match to TRBD2. CDR1 SGHTA and CDR2 FQGNSA come from the germline V gene. The CDR3 runs 15 residues. V shed 5 bases, J shed 1 base, and the junction held 4 bases outside the gene matches. CDR3 protein: CASSHSSGGTDTQYF. In DNA, the CDR3 is TGTGCCAGCAGCCATTCTAGCGGGGGCACAGATACGCAGTATTTT. Together with reference TRBV7-2 and TRBJ2-3, the CDR3 gives the full variable domain: GAGVSQSPSNKVTEKGKDVELRCDPISGHTALYWYRQSLGQGLEFLIYFQGNSAPDKSGLPSDRFSAERTGGSVSTLTIQRTQQEDSAVYLCASSHSSGGTDTQYFGPGTRLTVL.

The V call is TRBV21-1, the J call TRBJ1-4. TRBV21-1 is a pseudogene segment. The CDR3 loop spans 19 amino acids. The CDR3 DNA sequence: TGTGCCAGCAGCAAAGTGGTGGAGGGGACGTATGCAACTAATGAAAAACTGTTTTTT. Translating gives CASSKVVEGTYATNEKLFF.

V usage is TRBV5-1 and J usage is TRBJ2-7; 7 nucleotides match TRBD2. The CDR3 sequence is 14 residues long. With V trimmed by 7 bases and J by 1 base, 8 bases remained unmatched. Germline CDR1 and CDR2: SGHRS and YFSETQ. The CDR3 here is CASSREGESYEQYF. CDR3 sequence (DNA): TGCGCCAGCTCTAGGGAGGGTGAGTCCTACGAGCAGTACTTC. The full variable domain, completed using reference TRBV5-1 and TRBJ2-7, is KAGVTQTPRYLIKTRGQQVTLSCSPISGHRSVSWYQQTPGQGLQFLFEYFSETQRNKGNFPGRFSGRQFSNSRSEMNVSTLELGDSALYLCASSREGESYEQYFGPGTRLTVT.

The chain has TRBV5-1 and TRBJ2-3; 10 nucleotides line up with TRBD2. The CDR3 is 16 amino acids. With V trimmed by 2 bases and J by 0 bases, 3 bases remained unmatched. Germline V CDR1 and CDR2: SGHRS, YFSETQ. For the CDR3, the DNA is TGCGCCAGCAGCTTTACTAGCGGGACTAGCACAGATACGCAGTATTTT. This sequence encodes CASSFTSGTSTDTQYF.

CDR3 coding DNA: TGTGCCAGCAGCCCCAGACTGGTCACCGGGGAGCTGTTTTTT. Protein: CASSPRLVTGELFF. The rearrangement joins TRBV7-2 to TRBJ2-2, with no clear D. V lost 5 bases and J lost 4, with 11 bases in between. Germline values: CDR1 SGHTA, CDR2 FQGNSA. The CDR3 has 14 amino acids.

The V gene is TRBV18, the J gene TRBJ1-2, with 8 bases fitting TRBD1. Germline V lookup: CDR1 KGHSH, CDR2 LQKENI. This CDR3 spans 16 amino acids. Trimming removed 6 bases from V and 5 bases from J; junction bases left unmatched: 14. The CDR3 loop reads CASSPGTGSFRYGYTF. The CDR3 DNA reads as TGTGCCAGCTCCCCCGGGACAGGCTCATTTAGATATGGCTACACCTTC. The full variable domain, in which reference TRBV18 and TRBJ1-2 provide the parts outside the CDR3, is NAGVMQNPRHLVRRRGQEARLRCSPMKGHSHVYWYRQLPEEGLKFMVYLQKENIIDESGMPKERFSAEFPKEGPSILRIQQVVRGDSAAYFCASSPGTGSFRYGYTFGSGTRLTVV.

This clone was seen once. This chain uses TRBV6-5 with TRBJ2-6, with TRBD2 matching 7 bases. The germline CDR1 and CDR2 sequences are MNHEY and SVGAGI. The CDR3 contains 15 residues. V was clipped by 6 bases and J by 2 bases; unmatched bases: 4. For the CDR3, the DNA is TGTGCCAGCAGCTCGGGGGGTGCTGGGGCCAACGTCCTGACTTTC. Amino acid sequence: CASSSGGAGANVLTF.

The chain recombines TRBV28 with TRBJ2-7; 7 positions agree with TRBD1. The CDR3 contains 14 residues. Per the germline V gene, CDR1 is MDHEN and CDR2 is SYDVKM. The junction had 4 bases not matched to a gene; V was cut back by 2 bases and J by 3 bases. CDR3 amino acids: CASSLTGQSYEQYV. The CDR3 DNA reads as TGTGCCAGCAGTTTAACGGGACAGAGCTACGAGCAGTACGTC.

J is TRBJ2-5 and V is TRBV4-1; 7 bases match TRBD2. J lost 0 bases, V lost 5 bases, and 15 bases had no gene match. The CDR3 sequence is 18 residues long. Germline-derived CDR1 and CDR2 are MGHRA and YSYEKL. CDR3 sequence reads: CASSFNPRRSGDQETQYF. The DNA for the CDR3 is TGCGCCAGCAGCTTTAACCCCCGTAGGAGCGGGGACCAAGAGACCCAGTACTTC.